Sequencing of this T cell receptor beta chain was carried out in a study of blood T cells in healthy people across ages. Study overall: In model experiments, template switching was able to capture about one barcoded beta molecule for every two T cells that were present.

This clonotype was detected many times. Its antigen is undetermined. Healthy Caucasian individuals from Russia aged about 6 to 90 were enrolled as donors. Donors gave roughly 10 milliliters of peripheral blood apiece. With a J-beta primer mix and a sample-barcoded 5' primer, a second PCR ran roughly 6 to 11 cycles. TCRdb used MiXCR to reprocess the 5' RACE reads, holding one entry per CDR3 protein. The sample holds around 650,000 distinct CDR3 sequences, about 30% seen once. CDR1 SGHRS and CDR2 YFSETQ come from the germline V gene. The CDR3 contains 18 residues. The V and J ends lost 1 base and 5 bases respectively, with 24 bases between them. Findings and limits, study-wide: Naive CD4+ cell counts and diversity both ran higher in long-lived than in aged donors.

The chain links TRBV5-1 to TRBJ2-5; TRBD2 might be the D (5 bases). The sequence derives from a woman older than 75 in good health. Sequenced sample: blood. CDR3 bases: TGCGCCAGCAGCTTGACCCCCCTAGACCCGAGGACGGGGGAGACCCAGTACTTC. Translation: CASSLTPLDPRTGETQYF.